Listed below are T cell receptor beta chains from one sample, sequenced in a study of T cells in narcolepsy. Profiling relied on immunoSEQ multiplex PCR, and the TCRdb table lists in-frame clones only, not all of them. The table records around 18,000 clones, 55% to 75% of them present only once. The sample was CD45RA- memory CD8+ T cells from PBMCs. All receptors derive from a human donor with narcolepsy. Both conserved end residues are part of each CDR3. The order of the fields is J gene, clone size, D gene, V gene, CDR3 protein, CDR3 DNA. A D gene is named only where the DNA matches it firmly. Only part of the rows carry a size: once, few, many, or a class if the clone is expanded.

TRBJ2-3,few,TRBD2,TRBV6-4,CASSQAGGTDTQYF,TGTGCCAGCAGTCAAGCGGGAGGCACAGATACGCAGTATTTT
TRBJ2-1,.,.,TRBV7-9,CASSLGRRWVRYNEQFF,TGTGCCAGCAGCTTAGGAAGGAGGTGGGTTCGGTACAATGAGCAGTTCTTC
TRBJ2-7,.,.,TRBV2,CASSEGGSSYEQYF,TGTGCCAGCAGTGAAGGGGGCAGCTCCTACGAGCAGTACTTC
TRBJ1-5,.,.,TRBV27,CASSLSDPNQPQHF,TGTGCCAGCAGTTTATCGGACCCCAATCAGCCCCAGCATTTT
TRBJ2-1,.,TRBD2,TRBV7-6,CASSSPRASGGPTYNEQFF,TGTGCCAGCTCCTCCCCACGAGCTAGCGGGGGGCCGACCTACAATGAGCAGTTCTTC
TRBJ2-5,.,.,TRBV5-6,CASSLEPRQQETQYF,TGTGCCAGCAGCTTGGAGCCCAGACAGCAAGAGACCCAGTACTTC
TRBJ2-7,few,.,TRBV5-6,CASSSSRWYEQYF,TGTGCCAGCAGCTCCTCAAGGTGGTACGAGCAGTACTTC
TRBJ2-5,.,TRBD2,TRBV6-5,CASSYTSGRGETQYF,TGTGCCAGCAGTTATACTAGCGGGAGAGGGGAGACCCAGTACTTC
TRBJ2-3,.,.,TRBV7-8,CASSLGVDTQYF,TGTGCCAGCAGCTTAGGGGTAGATACGCAGTATTTT
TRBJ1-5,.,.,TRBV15,CATSPQPQHF,TGTGCCACCAGCCCTCAGCCCCAGCATTTT
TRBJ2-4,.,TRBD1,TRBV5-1,CASSPQGAKNIQYF,TGCGCCAGCAGTCCTCAGGGGGCAAAAAACATTCAGTACTTC
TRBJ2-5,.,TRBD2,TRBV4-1,CASSQTSGQETQYF,TGCGCCAGCAGCCAGACTAGCGGACAAGAGACCCAGTACTTC
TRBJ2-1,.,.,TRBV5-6,CASSLGRTISEQFF,TGTGCCAGCAGCTTGGGCAGGACCATCAGTGAGCAGTTCTTC
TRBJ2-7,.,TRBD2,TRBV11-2,CASSLGGGKLAYEQYF,TGTGCCAGCAGCTTAGGGGGGGGAAAACTCGCCTACGAGCAGTACTTC
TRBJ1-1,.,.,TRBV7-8,CASSFGQMNTEAFF,TGTGCCAGCAGCTTCGGACAGATGAACACTGAAGCTTTCTTT
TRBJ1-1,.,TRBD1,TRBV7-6,CASSPGTGYRTEAFF,TGTGCCAGCAGCCCCGGGACAGGGTATAGGACTGAAGCTTTCTTT
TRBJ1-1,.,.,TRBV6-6,CASRHRHNTEAFF,TGTGCCAGCAGACACAGGCATAACACTGAAGCTTTCTTT
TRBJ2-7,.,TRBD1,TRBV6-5,CASRQGAESYEQYF,TGTGCCAGCCGACAGGGGGCAGAATCCTACGAGCAGTACTTC
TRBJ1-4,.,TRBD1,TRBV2,CASSPEGQGSNEKLFF,TGTGCCAGCAGTCCGGAGGGACAGGGAAGTAACGAAAAACTGTTTTTT
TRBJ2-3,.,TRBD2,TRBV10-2,CASILAGGTDTQYF,TGCGCCAGCATCCTGGCGGGAGGGACAGATACGCAGTATTTT
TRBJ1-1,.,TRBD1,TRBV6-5,CASSYASDREDTEAFF,TGTGCCAGCAGTTACGCATCGGACAGGGAGGATACTGAAGCTTTCTTT
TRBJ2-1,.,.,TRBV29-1,CSVGTSGYEQFF,TGCAGCGTCGGGACAAGTGGGTATGAGCAGTTCTTC
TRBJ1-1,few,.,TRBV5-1,CASSLKNTEAFF,TGCGCCAGCAGTTTGAAGAACACTGAAGCTTTCTTT
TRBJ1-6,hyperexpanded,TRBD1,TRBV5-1,CASSLGQGIPLHF,TGCGCCAGCAGCTTGGGACAGGGGATACCCCTCCACTTT
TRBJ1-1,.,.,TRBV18,CASSPPWTVGAFF,TGTGCCAGCTCACCACCCTGGACAGTCGGAGCTTTCTTT
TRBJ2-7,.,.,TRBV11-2,CASSSTVSYEQYF,TGTGCCAGCAGCTCGACCGTTTCCTACGAGCAGTACTTC
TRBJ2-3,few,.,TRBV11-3,CASSLGGDTQYF,TGTGCCAGCAGCTTAGGGGGGGATACGCAGTATTTT
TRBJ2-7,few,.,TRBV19,CASSGPLYEQYF,TGTGCCAGTAGCGGACCCCTCTACGAGCAGTACTTC
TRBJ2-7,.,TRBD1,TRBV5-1,CASSWDSYYEQYF,TGCGCCAGCAGCTGGGACAGCTACTACGAGCAGTACTTC